The T cell receptor (beta chain) described here comes from a study of regulatory T cells in long-lasting Graves disease. Findings of the study overall: With persistent disease, TRBV28, TRBJ1-2 and TRBJ2-5 were the favored segments.

Trimming removed 3 bases from V and 6 bases from J, with 6 bases in between. CDR1 SGHDN and CDR2 FVKESK come from the germline V gene. The CDR3 covers 11 residues. A few counts support this clonotype. Its antigen remains unknown. Time point specified: newly diagnosed GD, antithyroid drugs for less than 3 months. Isolated PBMC RNA provided the starting material for the TCR library. TCR beta libraries were built with iRepertoire HTBI primers and Arm-PCR of CDR3 regions. Each CDR3 protein is one row after TCRdb ran MiXCR on the multiplex PCR reads. The sample has more than 350,000 distinct CDR3 sequences, about 15% seen once. The data also belong to a second study, concerning T cells in Graves' hyperthyroidism and ophthalmopathy. Turning to that study: HTBI primers were employed in a first-round RT-PCR of the TCR CDR3.

The chain links TRBV14 to TRBJ2-7; no firm D call. Sequences were derived from peripheral blood mononuclear cells (PBMCs), sampled at new diagnosis, from a patient treated with antithyroid drugs. The TCR comes from a young woman with Graves disease. The DNA for the CDR3 is TGTGCCAGCAGCCAGTCCGTCGAGCAGTACTTC. Translating gives CASSQSVEQYF.